The entry below describes one T cell receptor (beta chain). Its antigen is unidentified. The V gene lost 7 bases and the J gene lost 5 bases, with 24 bases spanning the gap. The germline gives CDR1 SGHNT, CDR2 YENEEA. This CDR3 has 18 amino acids. This record belongs to a study of shared clonotypes between healthy human individuals. On the study more broadly: Ranging from 18 to 49 in age, donors were two women and a few men. CD4 naive cells filled three plates per donor, CD4 memory three, CD8 naive two and CD8 memory one.

Findings of the study overall: Relative to clonotypes present in all four donors, those not shared had lower generation probabilities. Naive CD4 clonotypes were shared across several donors at around 5.4%.

The assay was immunoSEQ multiplex PCR, and TCRdb's table has in-frame clones only and misses some. The data contain approximately 87,000 clones, 60% to 65% of them singletons. This clonotype was obtained from a young man in good health. The chain has TRBV11-3 and TRBJ2-6; unclear D gene. Sequenced material: memory CD8+ T cells sorted from blood. Sample subset: CD45RO+ cells pooled with CCR7-negative TemRA cells. The CDR3 spells CASIAHLDRQSRANVLTF. In DNA, the CDR3 is TGTGCCAGCATCGCTCATCTCGATCGACAAAGTCGGGCCAACGTCCTGACTTTC.